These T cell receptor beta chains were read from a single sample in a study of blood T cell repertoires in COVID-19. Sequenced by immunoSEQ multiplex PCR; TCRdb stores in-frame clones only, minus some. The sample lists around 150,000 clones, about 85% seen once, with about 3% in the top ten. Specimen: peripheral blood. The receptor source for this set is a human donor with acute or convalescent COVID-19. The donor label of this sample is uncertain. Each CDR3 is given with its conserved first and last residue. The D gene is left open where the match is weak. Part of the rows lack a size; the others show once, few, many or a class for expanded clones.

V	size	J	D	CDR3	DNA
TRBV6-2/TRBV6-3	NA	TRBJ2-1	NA	CASSSWLETGLGNEQFF	TGTGCCAGCAGTTCCTGGCTGGAGACAGGCCTGGGCAATGAGCAGTTCTTC
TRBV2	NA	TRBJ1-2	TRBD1	CASREQGRGYTF	TGTGCCAGCAGGGAACAGGGGCGAGGCTACACCTTC
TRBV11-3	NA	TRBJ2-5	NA	CASRYGQKGSQPSQETQYF	TGTGCCAGCAGGTATGGACAGAAAGGAAGTCAGCCCTCCCAAGAGACCCAGTACTTC
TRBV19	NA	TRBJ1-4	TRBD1	CASSPGQAANEKLFF	TGTGCCAGTAGTCCGGGACAGGCAGCTAATGAAAAACTGTTTTTT
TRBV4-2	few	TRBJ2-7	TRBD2	CASSQEGLAGNEQYF	TGTGCCAGCAGCCAAGAGGGACTAGCGGGGAACGAGCAGTACTTC
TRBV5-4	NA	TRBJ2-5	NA	CASSFRQEQETQYF	TGTGCCAGCAGCTTTCGACAGGAGCAAGAGACCCAGTACTTC
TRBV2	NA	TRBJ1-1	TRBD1	CASSGQGQGAFF	TGTGCCAGCAGCGGACAGGGGCAGGGAGCTTTCTTT
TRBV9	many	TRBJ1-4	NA	CASSVLGQVNEKLFF	TGTGCCAGCAGCGTATTGGGCCAGGTTAACGAAAAACTGTTTTTT
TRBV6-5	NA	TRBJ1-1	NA	CASSRGAGNTEAFF	TGTGCCAGCAGTCGTGGGGCAGGGAACACTGAAGCTTTCTTT
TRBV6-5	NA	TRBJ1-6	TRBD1	CASTRDRANSPLHF	TGTGCCAGCACCAGAGACAGGGCTAATTCACCCCTCCACTTT
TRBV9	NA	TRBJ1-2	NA	CASSTLNYGYTF	TGTGCCAGCAGCACTCTCAACTATGGCTACACCTTC
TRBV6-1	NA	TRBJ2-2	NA	CASSGAGAQILGGELFF	TGTGCCAGCAGTGGGGCGGGGGCGCAAATTTTGGGCGGGGAGCTGTTTTTT
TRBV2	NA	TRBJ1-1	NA	CASSEMQGRTEAFF	TGTGCCAGCAGTGAAATGCAGGGCCGGACTGAAGCTTTCTTT
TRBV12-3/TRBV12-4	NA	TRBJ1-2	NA	CASSYQGYGYTF	TGTGCCAGCAGTTATCAGGGATATGGCTACACCTTC
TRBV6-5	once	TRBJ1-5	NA	CAAEAILRSNQPQHF	TGTGCCGCCGAAGCGATATTACGTTCCAATCAGCCCCAGCATTTT
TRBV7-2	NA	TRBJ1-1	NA	CASRSGRGGYTEAFF	TGTGCCAGCAGAAGTGGCAGGGGAGGGTACACTGAAGCTTTCTTT
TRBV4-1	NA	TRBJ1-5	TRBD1	CASSQDHGTGGGNQPQHF	TGCGCCAGCAGCCAAGATCATGGGACAGGGGGCGGCAATCAGCCCCAGCATTTT
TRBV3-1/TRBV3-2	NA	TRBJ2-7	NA	CASSPSQNEQYF	TGTGCCAGCAGCCCCTCACAGAACGAGCAGTACTTC
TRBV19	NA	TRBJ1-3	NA	CASSLELKGSAGNTIYF	TGTGCCAGTAGCCTCGAGCTTAAGGGGTCGGCTGGAAACACCATATATTTT
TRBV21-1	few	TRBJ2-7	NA	CASTTQGTPYEQYF	TGTGCCAGCACTACACAGGGGACCCCCTACGAGCAGTACTTC
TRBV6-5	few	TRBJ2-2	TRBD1	CASKAQGAYTGELFF	TGTGCCAGCAAAGCACAGGGGGCGTACACCGGGGAGCTGTTTTTT
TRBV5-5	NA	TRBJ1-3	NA	CASSPRLGGGNTIYF	TGTGCCAGCAGCCCTAGACTTGGTGGGGGGAACACCATATATTTT
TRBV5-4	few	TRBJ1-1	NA	CASSLEPMNTEAFF	TGTGCCAGCAGCTTGGAACCTATGAACACTGAAGCTTTCTTT
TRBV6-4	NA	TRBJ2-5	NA	CASSDSYPLTCQVTQYF	TGTGCCAGCAGTGACTCTTATCCTTTAACCTGTCAGGTGACCCAGTACTTC
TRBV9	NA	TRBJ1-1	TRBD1	CASSVGTGGQDTEAFF	TGTGCCAGCAGCGTAGGAACAGGGGGCCAGGACACTGAAGCTTTCTTT
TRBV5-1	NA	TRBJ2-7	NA	CASSSLQGREEQYF	TGCGCCAGCAGCTCGCTACAGGGGCGGGAAGAGCAGTACTTC
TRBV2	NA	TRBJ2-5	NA	CASRTDRVQETQYF	TGTGCCAGCAGAACGGACAGAGTTCAAGAGACCCAGTACTTC
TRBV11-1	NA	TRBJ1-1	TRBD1	CASSLNHRTGYEAFF	TGTGCCAGCAGCTTAAACCACAGGACAGGCTATGAAGCTTTCTTT
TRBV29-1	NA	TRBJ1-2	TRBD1	CSVARGLTNYGYTF	TGCAGCGTTGCTAGGGGGCTCACTAACTATGGCTACACCTTC
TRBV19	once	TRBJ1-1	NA	CASPNRANTEAFF	TGTGCCAGCCCCAACAGGGCTAACACTGAAGCTTTCTTT
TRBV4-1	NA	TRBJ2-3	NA	CASSQDRGTTDTQYF	TGCGCCAGCAGCCAAGATAGGGGGACCACAGATACGCAGTATTTT
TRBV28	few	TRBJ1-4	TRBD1	CASSPQGVNEKLFF	TGTGCCAGCAGCCCTCAGGGGGTTAATGAAAAACTGTTTTTT